Included here is one T cell receptor beta chain sequence, with context. What it binds is not known. A library of TCRbeta sequences, prepared with unique molecular identifiers, was generated. Via MiXCR, TCRdb re-called the PCR reads, giving one row per CDR3 protein. The repertoire consists of about 580,000 distinct CDR3 sequences, with 23% occurring once and the leading ten covering 13% to 15%. This record belongs to a study of T-cell reconstitution after alpha-beta-depleted transplantation in children. Study findings and constraints: After one year, T-cell counts and TCRbeta diversity mostly came from new T cells. Approximately two months post-transplant, alpha-beta T cells reportedly originated from several hundred expanded graft clones. For some patients, TCRbeta diversity was high at day 60 because of recipient T cells and thymic progenitors that survived.

This CDR3 is 17 amino acids long. V was cut by 4 bases and J by 5 bases, with 23 bases left in between. The germline CDR1 and CDR2 sequences are SGHRS and YFSETQ. This sample comprised PBMCs, mostly from graft donor cells, obtained 360 days after TCRalphabeta/CD19-depleted stem cell transplant. This chain uses TRBV5-1 with TRBJ2-3, with a tentative D call TRBD1 (6 bases). The source is a boy younger than two who had a stem cell transplant for acute myeloid leukemia, so the T cells may come from the graft donor. The chain's CDR3 is CASSILPGDTWGDTQYF. CDR3 sequence (DNA): TGCGCCAGCAGCATATTACCCGGGGACACCTGGGGAGATACGCAGTATTTT. The full variable domain, its missing parts supplied by reference TRBV5-1 and TRBJ2-3, is KAGVTQTPRYLIKTRGQQVTLSCSPISGHRSVSWYQQTPGQGLQFLFEYFSETQRNKGNFPGRFSGRQFSNSRSEMNVSTLELGDSALYLCASSILPGDTWGDTQYFGPGTRLTVL.